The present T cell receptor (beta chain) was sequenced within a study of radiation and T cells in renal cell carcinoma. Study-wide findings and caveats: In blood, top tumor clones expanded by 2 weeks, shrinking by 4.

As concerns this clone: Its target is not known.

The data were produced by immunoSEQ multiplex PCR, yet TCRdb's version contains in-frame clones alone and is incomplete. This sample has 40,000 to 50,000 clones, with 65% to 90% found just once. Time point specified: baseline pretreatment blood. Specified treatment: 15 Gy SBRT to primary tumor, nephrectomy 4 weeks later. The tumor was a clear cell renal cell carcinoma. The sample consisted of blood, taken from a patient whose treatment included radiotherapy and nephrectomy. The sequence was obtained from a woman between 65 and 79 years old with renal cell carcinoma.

CDR3 in DNA: TGTGCCAGTAGTATAGAAGATCATCAGCCCCAGCATTTT. This sequence encodes CASSIEDHQPQHF. The chain combines TRBV19 with TRBJ1-5; D is uncertain. Trimming left V 0 bases short and J 5 bases short, with 5 bases between. Germline assignment: CDR1 LNHDA and CDR2 SQIVND (reference sequence). The CDR3 runs to 13 residues.